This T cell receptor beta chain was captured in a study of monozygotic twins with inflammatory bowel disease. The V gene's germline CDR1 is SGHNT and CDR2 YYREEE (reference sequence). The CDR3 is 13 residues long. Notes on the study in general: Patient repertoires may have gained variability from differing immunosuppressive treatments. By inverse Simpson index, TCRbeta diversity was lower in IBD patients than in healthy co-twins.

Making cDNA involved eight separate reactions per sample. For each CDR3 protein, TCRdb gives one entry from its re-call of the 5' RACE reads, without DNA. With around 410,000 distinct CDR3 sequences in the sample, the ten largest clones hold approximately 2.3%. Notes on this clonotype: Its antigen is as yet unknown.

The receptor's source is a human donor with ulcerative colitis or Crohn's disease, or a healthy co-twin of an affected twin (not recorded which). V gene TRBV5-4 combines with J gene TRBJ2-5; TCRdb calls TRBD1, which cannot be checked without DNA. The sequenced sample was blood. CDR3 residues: CASSDTGGGAQYF.